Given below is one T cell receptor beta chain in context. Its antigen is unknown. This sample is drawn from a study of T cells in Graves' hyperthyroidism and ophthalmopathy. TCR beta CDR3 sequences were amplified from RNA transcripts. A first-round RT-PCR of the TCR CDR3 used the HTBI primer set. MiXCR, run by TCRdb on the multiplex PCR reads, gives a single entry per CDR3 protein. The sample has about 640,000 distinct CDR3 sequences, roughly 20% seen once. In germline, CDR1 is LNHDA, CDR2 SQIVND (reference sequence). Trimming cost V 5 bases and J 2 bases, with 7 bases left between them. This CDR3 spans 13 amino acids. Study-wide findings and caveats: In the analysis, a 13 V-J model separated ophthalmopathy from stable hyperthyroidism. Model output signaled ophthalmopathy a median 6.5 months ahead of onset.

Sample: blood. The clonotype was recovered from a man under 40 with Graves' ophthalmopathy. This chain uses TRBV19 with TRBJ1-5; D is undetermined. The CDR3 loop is CASSDWGNQPQHF. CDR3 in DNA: TGTGCCAGTAGTGACTGGGGCAATCAGCCCCAGCATTTT.